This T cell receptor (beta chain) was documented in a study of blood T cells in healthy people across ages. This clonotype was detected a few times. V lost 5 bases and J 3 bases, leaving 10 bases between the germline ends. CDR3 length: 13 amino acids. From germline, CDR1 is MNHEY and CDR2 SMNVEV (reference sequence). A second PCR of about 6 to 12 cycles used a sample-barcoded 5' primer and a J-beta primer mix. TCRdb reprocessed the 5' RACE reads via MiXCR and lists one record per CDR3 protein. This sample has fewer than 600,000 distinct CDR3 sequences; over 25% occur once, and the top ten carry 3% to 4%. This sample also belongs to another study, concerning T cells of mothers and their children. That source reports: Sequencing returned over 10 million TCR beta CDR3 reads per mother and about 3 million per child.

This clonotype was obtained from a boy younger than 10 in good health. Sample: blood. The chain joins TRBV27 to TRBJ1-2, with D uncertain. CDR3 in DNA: TGTGCCAGCAGTACTTGGCGTGACTATGGCTACACCTTC. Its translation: CASSTWRDYGYTF.